The present T cell receptor (beta chain) was sequenced within a study of OX40 agonist ivuxolimab in advanced cancers. Study context: Ivuxolimab was administered intravenously to patients at 0.01 to 10 mg/kg every 2 weeks. Participants could have had prior anti-PD-1, anti-PD-L1 or anti-CTLA-4 therapy, and approximately 40% had some.

Autoimmune disease history or systemic immunosuppression disqualified patients. Assay: immunoSEQ multiplex PCR; the TCRdb copy retains only in-frame clones and omits some. The table records 40,000 to 50,000 clones, 84% of them present only once. Germline values: CDR1 MNHEY, CDR2 SVGAGI. There are 13 residues in the CDR3. Trimming took off 7 bases at V and 1 base at J, with 10 bases between the two ends. The V gene is TRBV6-5, the J gene TRBJ2-5, with D perhaps TRBD2 (5 bases). The sequenced sample was CD4+ or CD8+ T cells sorted from blood, obtained in a trial of the OX40 agonist ivuxolimab. The TCR originated in an adult with an advanced solid tumor such as melanoma, head and neck, liver or kidney cancer. CDR3 protein: CASKAGPQETQYF. The CDR3, as DNA: TGTGCCAGCAAGGCGGGTCCCCAAGAGACCCAGTACTTC.